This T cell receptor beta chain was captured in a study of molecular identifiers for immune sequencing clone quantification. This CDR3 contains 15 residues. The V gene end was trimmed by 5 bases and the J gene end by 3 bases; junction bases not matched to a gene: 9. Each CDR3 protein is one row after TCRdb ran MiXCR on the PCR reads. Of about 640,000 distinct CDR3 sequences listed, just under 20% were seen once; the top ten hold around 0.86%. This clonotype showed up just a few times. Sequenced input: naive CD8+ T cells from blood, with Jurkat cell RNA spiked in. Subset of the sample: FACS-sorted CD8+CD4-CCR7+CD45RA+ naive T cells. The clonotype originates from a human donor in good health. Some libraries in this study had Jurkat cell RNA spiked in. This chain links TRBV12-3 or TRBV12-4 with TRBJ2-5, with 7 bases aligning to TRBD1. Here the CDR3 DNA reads TGTGCCAGCAGTCCGTATACCGGGACAGAAGAGACCCAGTACTTC. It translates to CASSPYTGTEETQYF.